This TCR beta chain was found in a study of T cell repertoires in cytomegalovirus infection. About the research overall: Public TCR beta signatures marked donors with CMV infection and the matching HLA.

J lost 4 bases, V lost 1 base, and 3 bases had no gene match. The germline gives CDR1 LNHDA, CDR2 SQIVND (reference sequence). This CDR3 region has 14 residues. In TCRdb, the reads were re-called with MiXCR into one record per CDR3 protein. The sample shows about 100,000 distinct CDR3 sequences, about 25% of them seen only once. The rearrangement uses TRBV19 and TRBJ2-5, with 7 bases fitting TRBD1. Input material: CD8+ T cells from PBMCs. This TCR came from a human donor in good health (CMV status not recorded). Some clones in this sample may be carry-over from other donors' samples. The CDR3 bases are TGTGCCAGTAGTATAGGACAGGGACGAGAGACCCAGTACTTC. Encoded protein: CASSIGQGRETQYF.